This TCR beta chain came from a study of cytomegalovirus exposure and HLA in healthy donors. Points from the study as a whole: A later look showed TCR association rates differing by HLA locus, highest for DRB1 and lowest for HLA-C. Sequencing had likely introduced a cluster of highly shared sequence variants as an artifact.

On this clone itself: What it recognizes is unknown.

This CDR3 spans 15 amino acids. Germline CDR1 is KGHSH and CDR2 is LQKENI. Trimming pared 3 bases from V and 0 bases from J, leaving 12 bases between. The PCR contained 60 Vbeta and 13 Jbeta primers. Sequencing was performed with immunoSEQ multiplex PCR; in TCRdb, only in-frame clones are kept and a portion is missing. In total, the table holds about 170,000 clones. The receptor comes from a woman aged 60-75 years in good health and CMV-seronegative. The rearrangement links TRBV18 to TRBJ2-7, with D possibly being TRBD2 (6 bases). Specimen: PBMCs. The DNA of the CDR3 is TGTGCCAGCTCACCGGGGGGACGGTCCTCCTACGAGCAGTACTTC. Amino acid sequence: CASSPGGRSSYEQYF. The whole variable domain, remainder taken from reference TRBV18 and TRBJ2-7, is NAGVMQNPRHLVRRRGQEARLRCSPMKGHSHVYWYRQLPEEGLKFMVYLQKENIIDESGMPKERFSAEFPKEGPSILRIQQVVRGDSAAYFCASSPGGRSSYEQYFGPGTRLTVT.